Below, 4 T cell receptor beta chains from the same sample are listed, as sequenced in a study of blood T cell repertoires in COVID-19. Produced via immunoSEQ multiplex PCR; TCRdb's table is partial and in-frame only. The profile shows 45,000 to 60,000 clones, more than 65% of them singletons. The sequenced sample was peripheral blood. All receptors come from a man older than 75 with COVID-19, enrolled during active disease.

V usage is TRBV5-4 and J usage is TRBJ2-3; a weak D match, TRBD1 (6 bases). The CDR3 extends over 16 amino acids. Trimming took off 0 bases at V and 0 bases at J, with 11 bases between the two ends. The germline V gene encodes CDR1 SGHNT and CDR2 YYREEE (reference sequence). CDR3 sequence reads: CASSLAGTLSTDTQYF. CDR3 nucleotides: TGTGCCAGCAGCTTGGCCGGGACACTTAGCACAGATACGCAGTATTTT.

The chain employs TRBV7-9 and TRBJ2-1; 12 bases are shared with TRBD2. Germline CDR1 SEHNR, CDR2 FQNEAQ (reference sequence). The CDR3 is made up of 15 amino acids. V was clipped by 5 bases and J by 7 bases; unmatched bases: 6. The DNA of the CDR3 is TGTGCCAGCAGCCTCCTAGCGGGAGGGAGGAATGAGCAGTTCTTC. Translation: CASSLLAGGRNEQFF.

The V gene is TRBV5-1, the J gene TRBJ1-1, with D perhaps matching TRBD1 (5 bases). Germline V gives CDR1 SGHRS, CDR2 YFSETQ. CDR3 length equals 15 residues. V shed 0 bases and J shed 1 base, with 10 bases lying between them. This CDR3 reads CASSLDRPRNTEAFF. The CDR3 nucleotides are TGCGCCAGCAGCTTGGACAGGCCTCGGAACACTGAAGCTTTCTTT.

V usage is TRBV6-2 or TRBV6-3 and J usage is TRBJ1-1; 9 bases line up with TRBD1. After removal of 4 bases from V and 5 bases from J, the junction contained 11 bases not matched to a gene. This CDR3 region has 16 residues. Germline CDR1 MNHEY, CDR2 SVGEGT. The CDR3 DNA reads TGTGCCAGCAGTTCCGGGACAGGGTGGCGGACTACTGAAGCTTTCTTT. Its translation: CASSSGTGWRTTEAFF.